This TCR beta chain came from a study of T cell repertoires in cytomegalovirus infection. Study context: Well-studied HLA-B-restricted epitopes and recently identified HLA-C-restricted epitopes of CMV were both used in the study. Indicated by public TCR beta signatures were CMV infection and matching HLA type. Study outcomes and limitations: HLA-C-restricted CMV clonotypes gave the most frequent clonotype in two of eight donors. Carriers of CMV plus the relevant HLA were identified by cumulative public TCR beta family frequency.

The CDR3 spans 15 residues. Trimming cost V 1 base and J 2 bases, with 12 bases left between them. The germline CDR1 and CDR2 sequences are MNHEY and SVGEGT. Comments on this clonotype: As yet, its antigen is unknown.

TCRdb called the reads again in MiXCR, with one record for every CDR3 protein. The sample includes tens of thousands of distinct CDR3 sequences, roughly 40% of them seen just once. This chain links TRBV6-2 or TRBV6-3 with TRBJ2-7; D uncertain. The clonotype comes from a human donor in good health (CMV status not recorded). Some clones in this sample may be carry-over from other donors' samples. This material consisted of CD8+ T cells from cultured PBMCs, taken from culture after CMV antigen stimulation. CDR3 DNA sequence: TGTGCCAGCAGTTACTTCCTCGGCAGCACCTACGAGCAGTACTTC. Translated, it gives CASSYFLGSTYEQYF.